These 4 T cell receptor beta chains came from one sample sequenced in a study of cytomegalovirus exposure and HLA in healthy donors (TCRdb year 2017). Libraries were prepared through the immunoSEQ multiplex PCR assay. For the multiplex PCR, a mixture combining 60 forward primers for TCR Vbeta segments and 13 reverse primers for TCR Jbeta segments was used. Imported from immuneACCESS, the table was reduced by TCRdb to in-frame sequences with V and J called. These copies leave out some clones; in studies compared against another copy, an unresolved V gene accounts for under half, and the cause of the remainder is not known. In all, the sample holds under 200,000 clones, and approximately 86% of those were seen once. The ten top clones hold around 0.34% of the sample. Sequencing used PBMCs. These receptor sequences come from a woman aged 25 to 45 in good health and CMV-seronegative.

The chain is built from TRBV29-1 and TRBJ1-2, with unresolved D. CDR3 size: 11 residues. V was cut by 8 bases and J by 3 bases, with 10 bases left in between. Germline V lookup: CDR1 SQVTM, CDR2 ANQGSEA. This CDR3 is CSTRVDYGYTF. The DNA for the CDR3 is TGCAGCACTAGGGTGGACTATGGCTACACCTTC.

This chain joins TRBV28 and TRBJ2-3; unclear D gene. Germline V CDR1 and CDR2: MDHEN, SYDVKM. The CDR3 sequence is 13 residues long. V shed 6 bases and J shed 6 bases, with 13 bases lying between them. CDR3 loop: CASRRRYGDTQYF. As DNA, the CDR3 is TGTGCCAGCAGACGCCGTTACGGGGATACGCAGTATTTT.

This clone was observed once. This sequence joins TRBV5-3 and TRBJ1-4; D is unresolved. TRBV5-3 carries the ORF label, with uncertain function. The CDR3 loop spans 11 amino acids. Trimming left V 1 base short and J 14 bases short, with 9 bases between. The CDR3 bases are TGTGCCAGAAGCTTGAAATCACTCCTGTTTTTT. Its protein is CARSLKSLLFF.

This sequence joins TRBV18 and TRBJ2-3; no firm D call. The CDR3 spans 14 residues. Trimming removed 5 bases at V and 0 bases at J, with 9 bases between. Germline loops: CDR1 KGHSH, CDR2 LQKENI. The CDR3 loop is CASSYYPSTDTQYF. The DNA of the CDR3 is TGTGCCAGCTCATACTACCCTAGCACAGATACGCAGTATTTT. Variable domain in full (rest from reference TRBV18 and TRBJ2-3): NAGVMQNPRHLVRRRGQEARLRCSPMKGHSHVYWYRQLPEEGLKFMVYLQKENIIDESGMPKERFSAEFPKEGPSILRIQQVVRGDSAAYFCASSYYPSTDTQYFGPGTRLTVL.